This T cell receptor (beta chain) derives from a study of T cells in Graves' hyperthyroidism and ophthalmopathy (dated by TCRdb to between 2018 and 2020). Study-level background: Peripheral blood was collected at initial diagnosis, before any treatment. To identify TCR V-J signatures that set the groups apart, the researchers used a discovery cohort of 100 patients, made up of roughly 45 with Graves' ophthalmopathy and some 56 with stable Graves' hyperthyroidism. An independent validation cohort of around 19 hyperthyroidism patients and 17 patients who later progressed to ophthalmopathy tested prospective prediction of ophthalmopathy. The 85 to 100 discovery patients were divided at random into training and test sets in a 7:3 ratio. In more than five Graves' hyperthyroidism patients, the study also compared T-cell repertoires from thyroid tissue with T-cell repertoires from blood. Following sampling, methimazole starting at 30 mg daily was given to hyperthyroidism patients, and high-dose intravenous methylprednisolone was given to ophthalmopathy patients. The paper describes TCR Vbeta CDR3 sequencing of 135 peripheral blood samples, made up of some 42 ophthalmopathy patients, roughly 72 hyperthyroidism patients and roughly 17 progressor patients.

In this sample, this clonotype turned up many times. It lacks a known antigen. No base quality information exists; no much larger clone differs at one position. General conclusions and limits of the study: A model built on a 13 V-J signature distinguished ophthalmopathy from stable hyperthyroidism, reaching approximately 89% sensitivity and around 81% specificity in cross-validation and 80%/75% in testing. Most expanded thyroid clonotypes (frequency above 0.001) were also detected in blood, a finding suggesting that blood repertoires may reflect thyroid immune responses. In validation, the model predicted progression to ophthalmopathy with roughly 70% sensitivity and 72% to 75% specificity, a median of 6.5 months before onset. Sample size was not statistically predetermined, and investigators were not blinded to group allocation.

The TCR beta CDR3 regions were amplified from the RNA transcripts. The TCR CDR3 was subjected to a first round of RT-PCR using the HTBI primer set and the Qiagen OneStep RT-PCR kit. The libraries were constructed in a second round of multiplex PCR and then size-selected and purified. Libraries were sequenced paired-end with 100 bp reads on an Illumina HiSeq2000. The authors processed their data as follows. SOAPnuke was used to process the raw data, throwing out any read that contained adapters or uncalled bases, had a mean Phred below 15, or lacked an exact constant-primer or identifier match. High-quality paired reads were merged with COPE v1.2.5, and unique nucleotide sequences were defined as clonotypes. MiTCR v1.1 was used to align clonotypes to the IMGT TRBV, TRBD and TRBJ reference segments. The analysis was restricted to V-J combinations with a frequency above 0.0001, which together covered 98% to 99.2% of the repertoires. The TCS score was defined as F50 (clonal expansion) divided by E x V (chaos), with BLOSUM62-based TCRdist calculated between CDR3 peptides within each V-J. Welch's t-statistics and random forest reduced roughly 540 V-J features to around 14, which were used in a naive Bayes classifier (R e1071). TCRdb reanalyzed the raw reads on its own, using fastp at Q25 for trimming and MiXCR for clone calling, and kept in-frame beta chains. Each CDR3 protein gets just one entry, which takes the most common genes and DNA from the rows behind it. TCRdb's processing, not the authors', yielded these V and J calls. The sample includes hundreds of thousands of distinct CDR3 sequences, with 14% to 15% observed a single time. The ten largest clones represent around 13% of the sample.

In the ophthalmopathy patients, disease was moderately to severely active, with a Clinical Activity Score of 3 or more, a NOSPECS grade of 4 or more, and a duration of less than 3 months. The study excluded patients with uncontrolled infections, other autoimmune diseases, pregnancy or lactation. Clinical symptoms, serum thyroxine and TRAb, thyroid ultrasound, and orbital computed tomography formed the basis for the diagnoses. Ficoll-Paque density gradient centrifugation was used to isolate PBMCs from under 11 ml of fresh peripheral blood. Total RNA was extracted using Trizol reagent, and RNA quality was assessed on an Agilent 2100 Bioanalyzer. Sequences WNHNN (CDR1) and SYGVQD (CDR2) are obtained from the germline V gene (reference sequence). The CDR3, from cysteine to phenylalanine, totals 14 residues. Of the read, only the CDR3 DNA is kept; its 42 bases are in frame from base 1. Trimmed from V: 6 bases; trimmed from J: 5 bases; junction bases lacking a gene match: 10.

The sequencing input was blood. The receptor's source is a man aged 18 to 29 with Graves' ophthalmopathy. The rearrangement joined TRBV10-1 to TRBJ2-7, and 7 bases in between align with TRBD2. This receptor has the CDR3 CASSRDYSTNEQYF. DNA sequence: TGCGCCAGCAGCCGGGACTACTCGACTAACGAGCAGTACTTC.